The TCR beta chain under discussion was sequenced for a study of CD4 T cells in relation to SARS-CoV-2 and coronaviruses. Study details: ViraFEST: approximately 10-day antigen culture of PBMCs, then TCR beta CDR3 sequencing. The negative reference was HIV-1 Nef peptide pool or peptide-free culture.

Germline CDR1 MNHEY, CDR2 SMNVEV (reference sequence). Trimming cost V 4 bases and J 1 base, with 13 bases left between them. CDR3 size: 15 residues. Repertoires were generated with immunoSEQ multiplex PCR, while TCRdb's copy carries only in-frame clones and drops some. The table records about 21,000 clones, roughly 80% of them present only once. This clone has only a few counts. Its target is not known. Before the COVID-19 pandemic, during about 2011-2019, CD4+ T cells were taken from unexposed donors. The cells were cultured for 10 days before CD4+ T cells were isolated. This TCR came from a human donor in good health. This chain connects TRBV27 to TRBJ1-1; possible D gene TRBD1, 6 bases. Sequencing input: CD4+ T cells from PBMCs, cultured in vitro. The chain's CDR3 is CASSSDRSPNTEAFF. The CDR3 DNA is TGTGCCAGCAGTTCAGACAGGTCTCCGAACACTGAAGCTTTCTTT.